The T cell receptor beta chain under discussion was sequenced for a study of cytomegalovirus exposure and HLA in healthy donors. Profiling relied on immunoSEQ multiplex PCR, and the TCRdb table lists in-frame clones only, not all of them. The sample has 130,000 to 150,000 clones; 85% to 90% are singletons. The CDR3 totals 15 residues. Trimming left V 3 bases short and J 2 bases short, with 13 bases between. Germline lookup yields CDR1 KGHSH and CDR2 LQKENI. Findings and limits, study-wide: Specific recognition of CMV antigens was confirmed in vitro for a few chains (all CMV-associated). The study designated roughly 150 TCR beta chains cytomegalovirus-associated.

Comments on this clone: Its antigen is as yet unknown.

Sequenced sample: PBMCs. This chain uses TRBV18 with TRBJ1-2, with D possibly matching TRBD1 (5 bases). The TCR sequence derives from a woman aged 18-29 years in good health and CMV-seropositive. CDR3 sequence reads: CASSPPASGNYGYTF. CDR3 coding DNA: TGTGCCAGCTCACCCCCGGCCTCAGGGAACTATGGCTACACCTTC.